This T cell receptor (beta chain) was observed in a study of Ad26.COV2.S vaccination and SARS-CoV-2 variants. The overall study: Recipients of Ad26.COV2.S got it intramuscularly, once or twice 56 days apart.

Trimming shortened V by 5 bases and J by 0 bases, and 10 bases separated the two germline ends. This CDR3 comprises 14 residues. Germline CDR1 is LNHDA and CDR2 is SQIVND (reference sequence). The repertoire was sequenced with immunoSEQ multiplex PCR; TCRdb's copy has only in-frame clones and lacks some. Seen here are 380,000 or so clones, roughly 90% observed once, and the top ten hold roughly 6%. Study-level results: Researchers cautioned that TCR breadth and depth analyses may have underestimated total T cell responses.

Worth noting for this clone: Antigen unknown.

Described treatment: some 20 received Ad26.COV2.S at low or high dose, single or two shots; roughly 5 received placebo; per-sample allocation not given. The investigators took samples on day 63 after the first vaccine or placebo injection. An adult donor aged 18-55 years was enrolled in Boston. This TCR was sampled from a person aged 18-65 years who received the Ad26.COV2.S COVID-19 vaccine or a placebo. V and J are TRBV19 and TRBJ2-5; D is perhaps TRBD1 or TRBD2 (5 bases each). Specimen: peripheral blood, collected in a trial of Ad26.COV2.S vaccine versus placebo. The CDR3 spells CASSGTANQETQYF. DNA of the CDR3: TGTGCCAGTAGTGGGACGGCTAACCAAGAGACCCAGTACTTC.